The 32 T cell receptor beta chains below were found in one sample sequenced in a study of vaccination effects on CD4 cells after COVID-19. These TCRs' antigens remain unknown. Expansion with viral peptide pools was applied to antigen-specific CD4+ T cells by the ViraFEST assay prior to sequencing. Following a roughly 10-day culture, CD4+ T cells were purified. Negative nucleocapsid antibody tests before and after vaccination confirmed no previous SARS-CoV-2 infection. The repertoire was sequenced with immunoSEQ multiplex PCR; TCRdb's copy has only in-frame clones and lacks some. The sample lists 65,000 to 90,000 clones; about four fifths were seen once. Material: CD4+ T cells from PBMCs cultured with HCoV-NL63 spike peptides, obtained before COVID-19 vaccination. Receptors were obtained from a human donor who received a COVID-19 vaccine.

The chain couples TRBV21-1 to TRBJ2-5; the table calls TRBD2, which could not be checked here. TRBV21-1 is an annotated pseudogene. The CDR3 length is 15 residues. This CDR3 reads CASSKRSPAGETQYF. CDR3 in DNA: TGTGCCAGCAGCAAAAGGTCGCCCGCGGGAGAGACCCAGTACTTC.

This chain links TRBV19 with TRBJ1-1, with D possibly being TRBD1 (5 bases). The V and J ends lost 2 bases and 1 base respectively, with 11 bases between them. The CDR3 sequence is 15 residues long. CDR1 and CDR2 from the germline V gene are LNHDA and SQIVND (reference sequence). This CDR3 is CASSISRAWNTEAFF. The CDR3 DNA sequence: TGTGCCAGTAGTATATCCAGGGCTTGGAACACTGAAGCTTTCTTT.

The CDR3 loop reads CAWTTGLNTEAFF. CDR3 coding DNA: TGTGCCTGGACGACTGGCTTGAACACTGAAGCTTTCTTT. This sequence joins TRBV30 and TRBJ1-1; D is uncertain. The ends were cut back, 4 bases at V and 0 bases at J, with 9 bases in the middle. This CDR3 is 13 amino acids long. Germline CDR1 GTSNPN, CDR2 SVGIG (reference sequence).

This chain links TRBV19 with TRBJ2-3; D remains ambiguous. V was clipped by 1 base and J by 2 bases, with 7 bases between them. The CDR3 length is 14 residues. Germline V CDR1 and CDR2: LNHDA, SQIVND (reference sequence). CDR3 protein: CASSIASNTDTQYF. The CDR3 DNA reads as TGTGCCAGTAGTATAGCCTCGAACACAGATACGCAGTATTTT.

The CDR3 DNA follows: TGCGCCAGCAGCGACCATACGTGGATTGGGCACACTGAAGCTTTCTTT. This sequence encodes CASSDHTWIGHTEAFF. The V and J genes are TRBV10-1 and TRBJ1-1; D call uncertain. This CDR3 is 16 amino acids long. Germline CDR1 reads WNHNN; CDR2 reads SYGVQD (reference sequence). V lost 6 bases and J 3 bases, leaving 20 bases between the germline ends.

This chain uses TRBV12-3 or TRBV12-4 with TRBJ2-1; 8 bases map to TRBD2. CDR3 length equals 13 residues. The trim removed 6 bases at V and 8 bases at J, leaving 6 bases unmatched. The CDR3 coding sequence is TGTGCCAGCAGCCGCCCGGGAGGGGATGAGCAGTTCTTC. Translation: CASSRPGGDEQFF.

CDR3: CASSSNRGYEQYV. The DNA of the CDR3 is TGTGCCAGCAGTTCTAACCGGGGCTACGAGCAGTACGTC. This sequence joins TRBV2 and TRBJ2-7, with D tentatively TRBD2 (5 bases). The CDR3 covers 13 residues. Germline CDR1 is SNHLY and CDR2 is FYNNEI. V lost 5 bases and J lost 3, with 11 bases in between.

The chain recombines TRBV7-2 with TRBJ1-1, with D hard to call. The CDR3 loop spans 13 amino acids. Germline CDR1 SGHTA, CDR2 FQGNSA. Trimming stripped 1 base from V and 1 base from J, with 4 bases between. The CDR3 DNA reads TGTGCCAGCAGCTTAGTACAGAACACTGAAGCTTTCTTT. Translating gives CASSLVQNTEAFF.

The chain combines TRBV6-5 with TRBJ2-3, with 7 bases that match TRBD1. Looked up from germline, CDR1 is MNHEY and CDR2 is SVGAGI. The CDR3 consists of 14 residues. V lost 6 bases to trimming and J lost 4 bases; unmatched junction nucleotides: 7. This CDR3 reads CASSYDRVADTQYF. CDR3 DNA sequence: TGTGCCAGCAGCTATGACAGGGTGGCAGATACGCAGTATTTT.

This rearrangement joins TRBV4-3 to TRBJ1-4; 7 nucleotides agree with TRBD1. The trim removed 6 bases at V and 6 bases at J, leaving 4 bases unmatched. The germline CDR1 and CDR2 sequences are LGHNA and YSLEER. There are 13 residues in the CDR3. CDR3 loop: CASREGAHEKLFF. In nucleotides, the CDR3 is TGCGCCAGCAGAGAGGGGGCTCATGAAAAACTGTTTTTT.

The genes are TRBV4-1 and TRBJ2-2, with 10 positions matching TRBD2. V was pared by 2 bases and J by 5 bases, with 8 bases of the junction left unmatched. This CDR3 comprises 17 residues. The germline V gene encodes CDR1 MGHRA and CDR2 YSYEKL. CDR3 amino acids: CASSQPPGSGGTGELFF. The CDR3 nucleotides are TGCGCCAGCAGCCAACCCCCGGGTAGCGGGGGGACCGGGGAGCTGTTTTTT.

The V gene is TRBV9, the J gene TRBJ1-2, with D maybe TRBD1 (6 bases). The CDR3 covers 15 residues. The V end lost 5 bases, the J end lost 3 bases, and 17 bases lay between the germline ends. CDR1 and CDR2 from the germline V gene are SGDLS and YYNGEE. CDR3 coding DNA: TGTGCCAGCAGGAAAACAGGGACTGGGGACTATGGCTACACCTTC. Translation: CASRKTGTGDYGYTF.

This chain uses TRBV20-1 with TRBJ2-1; 12 bases align to TRBD1. With 3 bases clipped from V and 4 bases from J, the junction kept 7 bases outside the gene matches. The CDR3 extends over 16 amino acids. CDR1 DFQATT and CDR2 SNEGSKA come from the germline V gene (reference sequence). CDR3 coding DNA: TGCAGTGCTAGTCCATCGGGACAGGGGGCTTACAATGAGCAGTTCTTC. Its protein product is CSASPSGQGAYNEQFF.

This clone was observed a few times. V and J are TRBV30 and TRBJ1-1; D is unclear. This CDR3 region has 10 residues. Trimming shortened V by 1 base and J by 9 bases, and 6 bases separated the two germline ends. Germline CDR1 is GTSNPN and CDR2 is SVGIG (reference sequence). CDR3 in DNA: TGTGCCTGGAGTGGTCGTAAAGCTTTCTTT. Protein: CAWSGRKAFF.

This rearrangement joins TRBV7-8 to TRBJ2-2; 7 nucleotides align to TRBD2. CDR3 size: 18 residues. Germline trimming cut 5 bases from V and 3 bases from J; bases unmatched to any gene: 15. In germline, CDR1 is SGHVS, CDR2 FQNEAQ. The CDR3 coding sequence is TGTGCCAGCAGCCCTGTGACTGTCCAGCGGGGAGACACCGGGGAGCTGTTTTTT. Amino acid sequence: CASSPVTVQRGDTGELFF.

The chain carries TRBV14 and TRBJ1-3; no clear D gene. V was cut by 4 bases and J by 5 bases, with 6 bases left in between. This CDR3 has 12 amino acids. CDR1 is SGHDN and CDR2 is FVKESK in the germline V gene. This chain's CDR3 is CASSPQRNTIYF. The CDR3 region has the DNA TGTGCCAGCAGCCCGCAGAGAAACACCATATATTTT.

The chain recombines TRBV5-1 with TRBJ1-1; D not certain. This CDR3 comprises 15 residues. Trimming took 3 bases from V and 5 from J, leaving 17 bases between them. CDR1 SGHRS and CDR2 YFSETQ come from the germline V gene. The CDR3 protein is CASSSDPSATTEAFF. In DNA form, the CDR3 reads TGCGCCAGCAGCTCCGACCCCTCTGCTACAACTGAAGCTTTCTTT.

The CDR3 bases are TGTGCCACCAGTGACAGGTCTACTAACTATGGCTACACCTTC. Encoded protein: CATSDRSTNYGYTF. The chain couples TRBV24-1 to TRBJ1-2; D not resolved. CDR1 and CDR2 from the germline V gene are KGHDR and SFDVKD. V lost 4 bases and J lost 0, with 8 bases in between. The CDR3 spans 14 residues.

The genes are TRBV2 and TRBJ2-5; perhaps TRBD2 as D (6 bases). The CDR3 length is 14 residues. Trimming took off 6 bases at V and 7 bases at J, with 18 bases between the two ends. CDR1 is SNHLY and CDR2 is FYNNEI in the germline V gene. The CDR3, as DNA: TGTGCCAGCAGGCCCCGGGGGACGGCGAGGACCCAGTACTTC. Translating gives CASRPRGTARTQYF.

This clone was picked up a small number of times. CDR3 sequence: CASSSPQGRGGYTF. DNA of the CDR3: TGTGCCAGCAGTTCCCCACAGGGACGAGGTGGCTACACCTTC. The chain is built from TRBV6-6 and TRBJ1-2; D is possibly TRBD1 (6 bases). V lost 4 bases, J lost 7 bases, and 16 bases lay in between. The CDR3 is 14 residues long. Germline V gene data show CDR1 as MNHNY and CDR2 as SVGAGI (reference sequence).

This sequence joins TRBV10-1 and TRBJ2-7; D gene uncertain. Germline lookup yields CDR1 WNHNN and CDR2 SYGVQD (reference sequence). V was shortened by 4 bases and J by 0 bases, with 7 bases between the two germline ends. This CDR3 region has 13 residues. CDR3 loop: CASSGAVSYEQYV. In nucleotides, the CDR3 is TGCGCCAGCAGTGGGGCGGTCTCCTACGAGCAGTACGTC.

The gene calls are TRBV4-3 and TRBJ2-3; D gene ambiguous. Between the trimmed V and J ends, which lost 0 bases and 3 bases, there was a span of 13 bases. Germline V gene sequence: CDR1 LGHNA, CDR2 YSLEER. The CDR3 covers 16 residues. As DNA, the CDR3 is TGCGCCAGCAGCCAAGATCTGTTAGGGTTTACAGATACGCAGTATTTT. Protein sequence: CASSQDLLGFTDTQYF.

The genes are TRBV2 and TRBJ2-3, with D possibly matching TRBD1 (5 bases). From germline, CDR1 is SNHLY and CDR2 FYNNEI. The CDR3 is 14 residues long. The V end lost 10 bases, the J end lost 0 bases, and 14 bases lay between the germline ends. The CDR3 nucleotides read TGTGCCACATCCCGGACACGTAGCACAGATACGCAGTATTTT. Amino acids: CATSRTRSTDTQYF.

J is TRBJ2-1 and V is TRBV4-3; 10 nucleotides align to TRBD2. Germline values: CDR1 LGHNA, CDR2 YSLEER. The junction had 8 bases not matched to a gene; V was cut back by 0 bases and J by 6 bases. There are 17 residues in the CDR3. CDR3 protein: CASSQENSGGAFNEQFF. The CDR3 nucleotides read TGCGCCAGCAGCCAAGAAAACAGCGGGGGGGCCTTCAATGAGCAGTTCTTC.

This chain joins TRBV7-3 and TRBJ2-5; D gene uncertain. The CDR3 loop spans 14 amino acids. CDR1 is SGHTA, CDR2 FQGTGA, per germline. Trimming removed 2 bases from V and 2 bases from J, with 9 bases in between. CDR3 sequence: CASSLGGSQETQYF. CDR3 nucleotides: TGTGCCAGCAGCTTAGGTGGCTCGCAAGAGACCCAGTACTTC.

This chain links TRBV19 with TRBJ2-1, with D uncertain. The germline gives CDR1 LNHDA, CDR2 SQIVND (reference sequence). V gave up 4 bases and J gave up 5 bases, with 9 bases separating them. CDR3 length: 13 amino acids. CDR3: CASSKLRDNEQFF. CDR3 nucleotides: TGTGCCAGTAGTAAGTTACGGGACAATGAGCAGTTCTTC.

Remarks on this clone: A junction end diverges from the germline sequence, so it may reflect a read error. The chain uses TRBV19 and TRBJ2-3; 7 bases align to TRBD2. Germline V gene lookup returns CDR1 LNHDA and CDR2 SQIVND (reference sequence). The CDR3 totals 13 residues. The CDR3 bases are TGTGCCAGCAGTAGCGGGAGCACAGATACGCAGTATTTT. Residues: CASSSGSTDTQYF.

This clone was counted a single time. The rearrangement joins TRBV5-5 to TRBJ2-5; TRBD1 matches at 9 bases. Germline V gene lookup returns CDR1 SGHKS and CDR2 YYEKEE (reference sequence). This CDR3 has 14 amino acids. The V segment lost 5 bases and the J segment 2 bases; nucleotides outside the gene matches: 4. Here the CDR3 reads CASRTGGGQETQYF. The CDR3 DNA reads TGTGCCAGCAGGACAGGGGGGGGACAAGAGACCCAGTACTTC.

This rearrangement joins TRBV27 to TRBJ2-3; D may be TRBD1 or TRBD2 (7 bases each). Germline V gene lookup returns CDR1 MNHEY and CDR2 SMNVEV (reference sequence). The CDR3 is made up of 13 amino acids. The V end was cut by 8 bases, the J end by 5 bases, with 14 bases between. CDR3 nucleotide sequence: TGTGCCAGCGGGAGGGGGCGGGGAGATACGCAGTATTTT. Translating gives CASGRGRGDTQYF.

V usage is TRBV29-1 and J usage is TRBJ1-2; a possible D gene is TRBD1 (6 bases). The CDR3 covers 11 residues. The germline V and J ends were trimmed by 4 bases and 8 bases, with 11 bases remaining between them. CDR1 and CDR2 from the germline V gene are SQVTM and ANQGSEA. CDR3 protein: CSVGQGIGYTF. CDR3 coding DNA: TGCAGCGTTGGGCAGGGGATCGGCTACACCTTC.

The chain combines TRBV3-1 (or the pseudogene TRBV3-2) with TRBJ2-2, with a possible D match to TRBD2 (6 bases). Germline V gives CDR1 LGHDT, CDR2 YNNKEL (reference sequence). The germline V and J ends were trimmed by 3 bases and 5 bases, with 13 bases remaining between them. The CDR3 contains 15 residues. The CDR3 protein is CASSHGGLGTGELFF. CDR3 DNA sequence: TGTGCCAGCAGCCATGGGGGGTTAGGAACCGGGGAGCTGTTTTTT.

The V call is TRBV6-1, the J call TRBJ2-7; 7 nucleotides line up with TRBD2. CDR3 length equals 12 residues. From germline, CDR1 is MNHNS and CDR2 SASEGT. V lost 2 bases, J lost 11 bases, and 6 bases stayed unmatched. The CDR3: CASSESGLAEYV. The CDR3 DNA sequence: TGTGCCAGCAGTGAAAGCGGGCTAGCGGAGTACGTC.